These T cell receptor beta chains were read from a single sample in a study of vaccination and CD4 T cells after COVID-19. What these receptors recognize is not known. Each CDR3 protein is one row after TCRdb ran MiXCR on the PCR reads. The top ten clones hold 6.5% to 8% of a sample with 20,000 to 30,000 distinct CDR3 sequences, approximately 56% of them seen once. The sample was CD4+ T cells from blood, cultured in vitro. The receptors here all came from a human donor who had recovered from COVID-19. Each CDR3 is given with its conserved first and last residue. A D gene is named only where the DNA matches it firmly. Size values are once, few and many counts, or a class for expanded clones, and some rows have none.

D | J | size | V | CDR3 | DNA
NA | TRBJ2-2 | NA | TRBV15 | CATSDRATGELFF | TGTGCCACCAGCGATAGGGCCACCGGGGAGCTGTTTTTT
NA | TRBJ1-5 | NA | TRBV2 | CASSENYSNQPQHF | TGTGCCAGCAGTGAAAACTATAGCAATCAGCCCCAGCATTTT
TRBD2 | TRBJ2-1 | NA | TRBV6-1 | CASGRGREGPYNEQFF | TGTGCCAGCGGGAGAGGGCGGGAGGGCCCCTACAATGAGCAGTTCTTC
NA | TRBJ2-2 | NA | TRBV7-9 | CASSLGGNTGELFF | TGTGCCAGCAGCTTAGGGGGGAACACCGGGGAGCTGTTTTTT
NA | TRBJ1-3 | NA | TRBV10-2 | CASNLGGGSGNTIYF | TGCGCCAGCAATCTCGGTGGGGGCTCTGGAAACACCATATATTTT
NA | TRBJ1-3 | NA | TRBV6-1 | CASRRYSGNTIYF | TGTGCCAGCAGACGTTACTCTGGAAACACCATATATTTT
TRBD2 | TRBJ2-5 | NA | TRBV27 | CASSLYPSGRRTLETQYF | TGTGCCAGCAGTTTATACCCTAGCGGGAGACGGACACTGGAGACCCAGTACTTC
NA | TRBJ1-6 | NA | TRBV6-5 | CASSYEGRYSPLHF | TGTGCCAGCAGTTACGAAGGCAGATATTCACCCCTCCACTTT
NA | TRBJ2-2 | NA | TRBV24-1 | CATSEGWNTGELFF | TGTGCCACCAGTGAAGGGTGGAACACCGGGGAGCTGTTTTTT
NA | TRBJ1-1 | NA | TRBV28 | CASSLVRGNTEAFF | TGTGCCAGCAGTTTGGTGAGAGGGAACACTGAAGCTTTCTTT
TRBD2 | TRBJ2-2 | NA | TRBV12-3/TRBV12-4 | CASSTGLVGYTGELFF | TGTGCCAGCAGCACCGGACTAGTCGGGTACACCGGGGAGCTGTTTTTT
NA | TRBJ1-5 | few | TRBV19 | CASQRRDSNQPQHF | TGTGCCAGTCAGCGCCGGGATAGCAATCAGCCCCAGCATTTT
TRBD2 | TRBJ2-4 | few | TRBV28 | CASSLQREDGKNIQYF | TGTGCCAGCAGTCTACAGCGGGAGGACGGCAAAAACATTCAGTACTTC
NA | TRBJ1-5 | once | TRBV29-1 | CSVSLGRGRPQHF | TGCAGCGTTAGTCTGGGACGGGGGAGGCCCCAGCATTTT
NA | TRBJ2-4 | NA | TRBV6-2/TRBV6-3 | CASSYFAKNIQYF | TGTGCCAGCAGTTATTTTGCCAAAAACATTCAGTACTTC
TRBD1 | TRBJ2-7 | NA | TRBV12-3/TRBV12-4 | CASSLDTGGFREQYF | TGTGCCAGCAGTTTGGATACAGGGGGATTTAGGGAGCAGTACTTC
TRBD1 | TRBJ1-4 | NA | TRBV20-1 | CSAPGTAEKLFF | TGCAGTGCCCCCGGGACAGCTGAAAAACTGTTTTTT
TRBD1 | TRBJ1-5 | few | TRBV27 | CASSSYTRQGSNQPQHF | TGTGCCAGCAGTTCCTATACCCGACAGGGATCCAATCAGCCCCAGCATTTT
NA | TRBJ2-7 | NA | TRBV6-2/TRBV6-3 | CASSYGSIWQRSLSYEQYF | TGTGCCAGCAGTTACGGGTCTATCTGGCAGCGGAGCTTATCCTACGAGCAGTACTTC
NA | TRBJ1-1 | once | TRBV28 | CASSPSSWGANTEAFF | TGTGCCAGCAGTCCATCTTCCTGGGGTGCGAACACTGAAGCTTTCTTT
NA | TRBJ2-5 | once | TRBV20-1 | CSAKGQKVYQETQYF | TGCAGTGCCAAAGGCCAAAAAGTGTACCAAGAGACCCAGTACTTC
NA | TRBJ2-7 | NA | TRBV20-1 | CSARGSGGAGEQYF | TGCAGTGCTAGAGGCTCAGGGGGGGCAGGCGAGCAGTACTTC
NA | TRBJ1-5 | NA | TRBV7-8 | CASSPLRGINQPQHF | TGTGCCAGCAGCCCCCTCCGGGGTATCAATCAGCCCCAGCATTTT
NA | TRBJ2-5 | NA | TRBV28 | CASSSTGGVETQYF | TGTGCCAGCAGTTCTACAGGGGGGGTAGAGACCCAGTACTTC
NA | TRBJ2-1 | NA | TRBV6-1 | CASSPPGQGGFSEQFF | TGTGCCAGCAGTCCTCCAGGACAGGGAGGGTTTAGTGAGCAGTTCTTC
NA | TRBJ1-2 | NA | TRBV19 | CASSIEGGYTF | TGTGCCAGTAGTATCGAAGGGGGCTACACCTTC
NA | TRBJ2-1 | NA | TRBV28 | CASSQQGHEQFF | TGTGCCAGCAGCCAGCAGGGGCACGAGCAGTTCTTC
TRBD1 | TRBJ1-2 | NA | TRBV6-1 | CASSPRDRGDGYTF | TGTGCCAGCAGTCCCCGGGACAGGGGTGATGGCTACACCTTC
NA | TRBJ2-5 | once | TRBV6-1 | CASGLSGARETQYF | TGTGCCAGCGGCCTGAGTGGCGCGAGGGAGACCCAGTACTTC
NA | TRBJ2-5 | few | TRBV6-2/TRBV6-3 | CASSPPLSETQYF | TGTGCCAGCAGCCCTCCCCTGTCCGAGACCCAGTACTTC
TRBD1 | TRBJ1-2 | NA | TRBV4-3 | CASSWGQFRNSRGYTF | TGCGCCAGCAGCTGGGGACAGTTTCGCAATTCGCGGGGCTACACCTTC
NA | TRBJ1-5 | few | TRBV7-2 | CASSLVTQANQPQHF | TGTGCCAGCAGCTTAGTTACACAGGCTAATCAGCCCCAGCATTTT
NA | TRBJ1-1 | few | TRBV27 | CASSFPTGGPNTEAFF | TGTGCCAGCAGTTTCCCCACGGGAGGTCCGAACACTGAAGCTTTCTTT
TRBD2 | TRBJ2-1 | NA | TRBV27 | CASSLGLGTSGYNEQFF | TGTGCCAGCAGTCTAGGCTTAGGGACTAGCGGTTACAATGAGCAGTTCTTC
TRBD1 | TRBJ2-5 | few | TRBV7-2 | CASSSRDRATQYF | TGTGCCAGCAGCTCGAGGGACAGGGCGACCCAGTACTTC
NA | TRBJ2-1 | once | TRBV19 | CASSITRTTRAYNEQFF | TGTGCCAGTAGTATTACCCGGACGACCCGAGCCTACAATGAGCAGTTCTTC
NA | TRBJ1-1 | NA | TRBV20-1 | CSARVTRNTEAFF | TGCAGTGCTAGAGTTACAAGGAACACTGAAGCTTTCTTT
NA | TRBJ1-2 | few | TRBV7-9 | CASSSGPLNYGYTF | TGTGCCAGCAGCTCCGGACCCCTCAACTATGGCTACACCTTC
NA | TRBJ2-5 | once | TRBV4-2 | CASSPDRLGTQYF | TGTGCCAGCAGCCCTGACAGATTAGGGACCCAGTACTTC
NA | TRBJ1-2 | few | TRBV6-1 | CASRVGPTSNYGYTF | TGTGCCAGCAGAGTGGGACCCACCTCTAACTATGGCTACACCTTC
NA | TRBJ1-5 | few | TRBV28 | CASIDSNQPQHF | TGTGCCAGCATTGATAGCAATCAGCCCCAGCATTTT
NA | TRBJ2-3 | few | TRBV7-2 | CASSWDRGTQYF | TGTGCCAGCAGCTGGGACCGGGGAACGCAGTATTTT
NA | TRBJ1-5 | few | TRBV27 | CASSRTSWSNQPQHF | TGTGCCAGCAGTCGGACGAGTTGGAGCAATCAGCCCCAGCATTTT
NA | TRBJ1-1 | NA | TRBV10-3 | CASSYLPLGRANTEAFF | TGTGCCAGCAGTTACTTACCCTTGGGGAGGGCGAACACTGAAGCTTTCTTT
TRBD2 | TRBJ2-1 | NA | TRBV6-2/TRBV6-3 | CASMEGGGVWVDEQFF | TGTGCCAGCATGGAGGGCGGGGGAGTGTGGGTCGATGAGCAGTTCTTC
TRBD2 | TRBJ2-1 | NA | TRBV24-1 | CATSDLAGVAYNEQFF | TGTGCCACCAGTGATTTAGCGGGAGTGGCCTACAATGAGCAGTTCTTC